This T cell receptor beta chain appears in the sequencing data of a study of blood T cell repertoires in COVID-19. For the study at large: T cells, B-cell-depleted T cells, or PBMCs supplied cDNA or gDNA.

Measured with immunoSEQ multiplex PCR; TCRdb has only the in-frame clones, and not every one. The sample lists 100,000 or so clones; more than 75% were seen once. Per germline, CDR1 MDHEN and CDR2 SYDVKM. The CDR3 is made up of 18 amino acids. The V gene lost 5 bases and the J gene lost 0 bases, with 17 bases spanning the gap. This TCR derives from a human donor in a cohort sampled during active COVID-19. The sample taken for sequencing was peripheral blood. The chain employs TRBV28 and TRBJ2-6; TRBD1 is a possible D gene (8 bases). The CDR3 DNA sequence: TGTGCCAGCAGTCAACGACAGGGGAGGGCCTCTGGGGCCAACGTCCTGACTTTC. It is translated as CASSQRQGRASGANVLTF. The full variable domain, in which reference TRBV28 and TRBJ2-6 provide the parts outside the CDR3, is DVKVTQSSRYLVKRTGEKVFLECVQDMDHENMFWYRQDPGLGLRLIYFSYDVKMKEKGDIPEGYSVSREKKERFSLILESASTNQTSMYLCASSQRQGRASGANVLTFGAGSRLTVL.